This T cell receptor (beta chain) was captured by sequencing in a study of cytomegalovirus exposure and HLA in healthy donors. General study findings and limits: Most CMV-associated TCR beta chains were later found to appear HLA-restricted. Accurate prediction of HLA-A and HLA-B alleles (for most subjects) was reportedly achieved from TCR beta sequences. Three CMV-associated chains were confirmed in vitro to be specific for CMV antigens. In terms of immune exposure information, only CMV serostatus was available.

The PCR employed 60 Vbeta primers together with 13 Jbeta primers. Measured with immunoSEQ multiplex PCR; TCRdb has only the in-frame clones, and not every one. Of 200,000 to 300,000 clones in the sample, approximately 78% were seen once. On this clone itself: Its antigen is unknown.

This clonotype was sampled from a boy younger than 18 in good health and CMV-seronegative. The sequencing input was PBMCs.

Here the CDR3 reads CASSQFRGYGYTF. The CDR3 region has the DNA TGCGCCAGCAGCCAATTCAGAGGCTATGGCTACACCTTC. V and J are TRBV4-1 and TRBJ1-2; no clear D. Looked up from germline, CDR1 is MGHRA and CDR2 is YSYEKL. This CDR3 region has 13 residues. The V and J ends lost 2 bases and 4 bases respectively, with 8 bases between them.